A single sample is the source of the 26 T cell receptor beta chains below, sequenced in a study of OX40 agonist ivuxolimab in advanced cancers. This table comes from immunoSEQ multiplex PCR, and its TCRdb copy is limited to in-frame clones, with some not included. The sample contains roughly 28,000 clones, roughly nine tenths of which appear only once. The material sequenced was CD4+ or CD8+ T cells sorted from blood, taken in a trial of the OX40 agonist ivuxolimab. Receptors were obtained from an adult with an advanced solid tumor such as melanoma, head and neck, liver or kidney cancer.

The chain couples TRBV5-6 to TRBJ2-1; the match to TRBD1 covers 9 bases. The V gene's germline CDR1 is SGHDT and CDR2 YYEEEE. With V trimmed by 4 bases and J by 5 bases, 7 bases remained unmatched. The CDR3 extends over 15 amino acids. The CDR3 spells CASSGGTGSDNEQFF. CDR3 DNA: TGTGCCAGCAGCGGGGGGACAGGGAGCGACAATGAGCAGTTCTTC. The complete variable domain, with remaining parts taken from reference TRBV5-6 and TRBJ2-1, reads DAGVTQSPTHLIKTRGQQVTLRCSPKSGHDTVSWYQQALGQGPQFIFQYYEEEERQRGNFPDRFSGHQFPNYSSELNVNALLLGDSALYLCASSGGTGSDNEQFFGPGTRLTVL.

The V and J genes are TRBV19 and TRBJ2-7, with no clear D. The germline V gene encodes CDR1 LNHDA and CDR2 SQIVND (reference sequence). V shed 3 bases and J shed 0 bases, with 9 bases lying between them. CDR3 length equals 14 residues. The CDR3 protein is CASSIGSPSYEQYF. The CDR3 coding sequence is TGTGCCAGTAGTATCGGCAGTCCCTCCTACGAGCAGTACTTC.

The chain recombines TRBV6-1 with TRBJ2-7; D gene uncertain. CDR1 and CDR2 (germline): MNHNS, SASEGT. The germline V and J ends were trimmed by 6 bases and 4 bases, with 19 bases remaining between them. This CDR3 spans 15 amino acids. The CDR3 DNA reads TGTGCCAGCAGGGATGCACTGGTTACTCGATACGAGCAGTACTTC. Its translation: CASRDALVTRYEQYF.

This clone was seen more than once but under ten times. This chain joins TRBV21-1 and TRBJ1-5. TRBV21-1 is a documented pseudogene. The CDR3 consists of 17 residues. The CDR3 region is CASSLRVGERGNQPQHF. The CDR3 DNA follows: TGTGCCAGCAGCCTCCGGGTCGGGGAGAGGGGCAATCAGCCCCAGCATTTT.

The gene calls are TRBV29-1 and TRBJ2-7, with 10 bases that match TRBD1. The trim removed 6 bases at V and 6 bases at J, leaving 8 bases unmatched. Germline V gene data show CDR1 as SQVTM and CDR2 as ANQGSEA. The CDR3 contains 13 residues. CDR3 nucleotide sequence: TGCAGCGTCGCCCCCGGGACAGGGGTCGAGCAGTACTTC. As protein: CSVAPGTGVEQYF.

The rearrangement links TRBV5-6 to TRBJ1-2, with D hard to call. Germline CDR1 is SGHDT and CDR2 is YYEEEE. The V end lost 2 bases, the J end lost 4 bases, and 12 bases lay between the germline ends. The CDR3 is 14 amino acids. As DNA, the CDR3 is TGTGCCAGCAGCTTCGATCGGGAGGGCTATGGCTACACCTTC. This sequence encodes CASSFDREGYGYTF.

This chain links TRBV6-5 with TRBJ1-4; no reliable D call. CDR1 and CDR2 (germline): MNHEY, SVGAGI. Deletions cut 1 base from V and 4 bases from J, with 10 bases between. The CDR3 loop spans 15 amino acids. This CDR3 is CASSYFRGGNEKLFF. The DNA for the CDR3 is TGTGCCAGCAGTTACTTCCGGGGAGGTAATGAAAAACTGTTTTTT.

This rearrangement joins TRBV9 to TRBJ2-3; 11 bases are a match to TRBD2. This CDR3 has 16 residues. Germline V CDR1 and CDR2: SGDLS, YYNGEE. J gave up 2 bases and V 4 bases, and 6 bases lay outside the gene matches. The CDR3 nucleotides read TGTGCCAGCAGCATCGGGACTAGCGGAGTCACAGATACGCAGTATTTT. This gives the protein CASSIGTSGVTDTQYF.

This clone was detected only once. The rearrangement links TRBV28 to TRBJ1-5; D ambiguous. The CDR3 has 15 amino acids. Germline V gives CDR1 MDHEN, CDR2 SYDVKM. V lost 5 bases and J 2 bases, leaving 13 bases between the germline ends. The CDR3 bases are TGTGCCAGCAGTCCCTGGGTGGCGGGCAATCAGCCCCAGCATTTT. Translating gives CASSPWVAGNQPQHF.

The chain employs TRBV29-1 and TRBJ2-1; D uncertain. Germline V gene lookup returns CDR1 SQVTM and CDR2 ANQGSEA. Trimming stripped 5 bases from V and 2 bases from J, with 22 bases between. CDR3 length: 17 residues. The CDR3 protein is CSVWAVGGDLPYNEQFF. Here the CDR3 DNA reads TGCAGCGTTTGGGCTGTTGGTGGTGATTTGCCCTACAATGAGCAGTTCTTC.

The V and J genes are TRBV5-1 and TRBJ2-3; weak D call: TRBD2 (6 bases). Germline V gene lookup returns CDR1 SGHRS and CDR2 YFSETQ. The CDR3 is 14 amino acids. With 7 bases removed from V and 2 bases from J, the gap between germline ends came to 14 bases. The CDR3 sequence: CASGPGLITDTQYF. The CDR3 DNA reads as TGCGCCAGCGGCCCGGGACTGATCACAGATACGCAGTATTTT. Drawing the rest from reference TRBV5-1 and TRBJ2-3, the complete variable domain is KAGVTQTPRYLIKTRGQQVTLSCSPISGHRSVSWYQQTPGQGLQFLFEYFSETQRNKGNFPGRFSGRQFSNSRSEMNVSTLELGDSALYLCASGPGLITDTQYFGPGTRLTVL.

In its sample, this clone ranks as medium-sized. This chain connects TRBV2 to TRBJ2-3; no clear D. Per the germline V gene, CDR1 is SNHLY and CDR2 is FYNNEI. The V and J ends lost 4 bases and 2 bases respectively, with 10 bases between them. The CDR3 is 14 residues long. CDR3 in DNA: TGTGCCAGCAGTGTAGTGACCTCCACAGATACGCAGTATTTT. Amino acids: CASSVVTSTDTQYF. The whole variable domain, remainder taken from reference TRBV2 and TRBJ2-3, is EPEVTQTPSHQVTQMGQEVILRCVPISNHLYFYWYRQILGQKVEFLVSFYNNEISEKSEIFDDQFSVERPDGSNFTLKIRSTKLEDSAMYFCASSVVTSTDTQYFGPGTRLTVL.

This rearrangement joins TRBV27 to TRBJ1-1, with 11 bases fitting TRBD1. The V and J ends lost 0 bases and 5 bases, in that order; junction bases with no gene match: 2. Germline V gives CDR1 MNHEY, CDR2 SMNVEV (reference sequence). This CDR3 is built from 15 residues. The CDR3 nucleotides are TGTGCCAGCAGTTTATCCGGGACAGGGGGAACTGAAGCTTTCTTT. This translates into CASSLSGTGGTEAFF.

The rearrangement links TRBV15 to TRBJ2-3, with TRBD1 as a possible D gene (5 bases). The CDR3 is 17 amino acids. Trimming cost V 5 bases and J 0 bases, with 18 bases left between them. Germline lookup yields CDR1 LNHNV and CDR2 YYDKDF (reference sequence). For the CDR3, the DNA is TGTGCCACCAGCGGACAAGTCGACGGTACTAGCACAGATACGCAGTATTTT. Protein: CATSGQVDGTSTDTQYF.

CDR3 region: CASSEAVGGRTYSNQPQHF. In DNA form, the CDR3 reads TGTGCCAGCAGTGAAGCTGTGGGAGGAAGAACATATAGCAATCAGCCCCAGCATTTT. V usage is TRBV6-1 and J usage is TRBJ1-5; D is unresolved. Germline V gene lookup returns CDR1 MNHNS and CDR2 SASEGT. The CDR3 extends over 19 amino acids. V was cut by 0 bases and J by 0 bases, with 18 bases left in between.

This rearrangement joins TRBV15 to TRBJ1-4; tentative D call: TRBD1 (6 bases). The CDR3 loop spans 15 amino acids. The germline gives CDR1 LNHNV, CDR2 YYDKDF (reference sequence). Trimming took 0 bases from V and 5 from J, leaving 10 bases between them. The CDR3 protein is CATSREAGENEKLFF. The CDR3 coding sequence is TGTGCCACCAGCAGAGAGGCAGGGGAGAATGAAAAACTGTTTTTT.

The chain couples TRBV29-1 to TRBJ2-2; 10 positions match TRBD2. The junction had 2 bases not matched to a gene; V was cut back by 1 base and J by 0 bases. This CDR3 region has 16 residues. Germline V CDR1 and CDR2: SQVTM, ANQGSEA. The CDR3 sequence is CSVEGLAGSNTGELFF. CDR3 nucleotide sequence: TGCAGCGTTGAAGGACTAGCGGGCTCGAACACCGGGGAGCTGTTTTTT.

The table lists this clone with a few counts. The chain combines TRBV27 with TRBJ2-7; TRBD1 aligns across 9 bases. The CDR3 extends over 14 amino acids. CDR1 MNHEY and CDR2 SMNVEV come from the germline V gene (reference sequence). V gave up 5 bases and J gave up 2 bases; unmatched junction bases: 4. CDR3 protein: CASSQGQGPYEQYF. Written as DNA, the CDR3 is TGTGCCAGCAGTCAGGGACAGGGTCCCTACGAGCAGTACTTC.

This clone was seen just once. This chain joins TRBV27 and TRBJ2-5, with 9 bases aligning to TRBD2. Losses at the gene ends were 1 base for V and 9 bases for J; bases not matched to a gene: 6. Germline CDR1 reads MNHEY; CDR2 reads SMNVEV (reference sequence). The CDR3 totals 14 residues. The CDR3 loop reads CASSLWTAGGPQYF. CDR3 in DNA: TGTGCCAGCAGTTTATGGACGGCGGGAGGGCCCCAGTACTTC.

The chain couples TRBV11-3 to TRBJ2-4; 7 nucleotides line up with TRBD1. CDR3 length: 13 amino acids. The trim removed 3 bases at V and 15 bases at J, leaving 11 bases unmatched. Per germline, CDR1 SGHNT and CDR2 YENEEA. The CDR3 reads CASSFLRDSHLYF. CDR3 nucleotide sequence: TGTGCCAGCAGCTTCCTCCGGGACAGTCATCTGTACTTC.

The V and J genes are TRBV28 and TRBJ2-2; possible D gene TRBD1, 6 bases. The germline V gene has CDR1 MDHEN and CDR2 SYDVKM. V was clipped by 4 bases and J by 6 bases, with 12 bases between them. The CDR3 extends over 14 amino acids. The CDR3 here is CASSSYRDSGELFF. DNA for the CDR3: TGTGCCAGCAGTTCATACAGGGATTCCGGGGAGCTGTTTTTT.

This clone was counted a few times. This rearrangement joins TRBV14 to TRBJ2-1, with D tentatively TRBD2 (5 bases). The germline gives CDR1 SGHDN, CDR2 FVKESK. Trimming stripped 8 bases from V and 6 bases from J, with 20 bases between. The CDR3 is 15 amino acids. CDR3 amino acids: CASQESADPSNEQFF. CDR3 sequence (DNA): TGTGCCAGCCAAGAGTCAGCGGACCCCTCCAATGAGCAGTTCTTC.

V usage is TRBV20-1 and J usage is TRBJ2-1; 14 bases are shared with TRBD2. V lost 6 bases, J lost 15 bases, and 4 bases stayed unmatched. Germline V gene sequence: CDR1 DFQATT, CDR2 SNEGSKA (reference sequence). The CDR3 is 11 amino acids. The CDR3 DNA sequence: TGCAGTGCAGGGACTAGCGGGAGTCTGTTCTTC. This translates into CSAGTSGSLFF.

This clone occurred a few times. The J gene is TRBJ2-1, the V gene TRBV29-1; weak D call: TRBD2 (5 bases). The germline gives CDR1 SQVTM, CDR2 ANQGSEA. V was clipped by 5 bases and J by 8 bases, with 19 bases between them. The CDR3 contains 14 residues. The CDR3 coding sequence is TGCAGCGTTTTGACGACAACTAGGTTTGATGAGCAGTTCTTC. The encoded protein is CSVLTTTRFDEQFF.

The V call is TRBV28, the J call TRBJ1-6; TRBD1 might be the D (5 bases). CDR3 length: 15 amino acids. The V end was cut by 6 bases, the J end by 5 bases, with 14 bases between. Looked up from germline, CDR1 is MDHEN and CDR2 is SYDVKM. This chain's CDR3 is CASRQAMGDNSPLHF. The DNA of the CDR3 is TGTGCCAGCAGACAGGCGATGGGCGATAATTCACCCCTCCACTTT.

This chain connects TRBV11-1 to TRBJ2-5; the D is unclear. CDR1 is SGHAT, CDR2 FQDESV, per germline (reference sequence). The V and J ends lost 1 base and 7 bases respectively, with 7 bases between them. The CDR3 sequence is 12 residues long. The CDR3 DNA reads TGTGCCAGCAGCTTAGAGGCGGCGACCCAGTACTTC. Translating gives CASSLEAATQYF.